These 18 T cell receptor beta chains were sequenced from one sample in a study of T cells in women clearing cervical HPV infection. The method was immunoSEQ multiplex PCR; TCRdb's version includes in-frame clones alone and lacks a portion of them. This sample's table reports around 35,000 clones. Sequencing was done on a sample of blood buffy coat. These receptors all stem from a woman between 18 and 69 years old with a cervical HPV16 infection that either progressed to CIN3+ or cleared (not recorded which).

Concerning this clone itself: The read comes to an end 3 residues before the CDR3 does, leaving the germline J gene to fill in the end. This chain uses TRBV11-1 with TRBJ1-1, with D hard to call. This CDR3 has 13 residues. Trimming shortened V by 10 bases and J by 6 bases, and 18 bases separated the two germline ends. Germline values: CDR1 SGHAT, CDR2 FQDESV (reference sequence). CDR3 DNA, as far as it was read: TGTGCCACCATCTCCCCGGGGAGGGCTGAA. It translates to CATISPGRAE. The entire CDR3 reads CATISPGRAEAFF.

As for this clone: The CDR3 end is not reached by the read, which stops 3 residues before it; the germline J gene fills it in. This chain joins TRBV2 and TRBJ1-1; D might be TRBD1 (6 bases). V was cut by 2 bases and J by 3 bases, with 16 bases left in between. The CDR3 sequence is 16 residues long. CDR1 SNHLY and CDR2 FYNNEI come from the germline V gene. The CDR3 is CASSEHLGGGYTEAFF. The part of the CDR3 DNA that was read is TGTGCCAGCAGTGAACATCTAGGGGGTGGGTACACTGAA.

As to this clone: The read finishes 3 residues shy of the CDR3 end, and the germline J gene is used to complete it. The chain links TRBV19 to TRBJ2-7, with 8 bases fitting TRBD1. The CDR3 has 16 amino acids. J gave up 1 base and V 0 bases, and 5 bases lay outside the gene matches. Germline V CDR1 and CDR2: LNHDA, SQIVND (reference sequence). The CDR3 DNA, read in part, is TGTGCCAGTAGTATAGATCCGGGACAGGCATCCTACGAG. This codes for CASSIDPGQASYE. The CDR3, in full, reads CASSIDPGQASYEQYF.

A word on this clone: With the read ending 3 residues before the CDR3 end, the germline J gene is used to fill in that end. V and J are TRBV20-1 and TRBJ2-3; 10 bases match TRBD2. CDR1 DFQATT and CDR2 SNEGSKA come from the germline V gene (reference sequence). Trimming removed 7 bases from V and 0 bases from J; junction bases left unmatched: 10. The CDR3 spans 16 residues. Incomplete CDR3 DNA: TGCAGTGGGGACTCCCGGACTAGCGGTAGCACAGATACG. Amino acid sequence: CSGDSRTSGSTDT. The full CDR3 is CSGDSRTSGSTDTQYF.

Notes on this clone: Read coverage stops 3 residues before the CDR3 terminus; the germline J gene supplies the remainder. The V and J genes are TRBV13 and TRBJ2-1; no clear D. V lost 2 bases, J lost 1 base, and 12 bases lay in between. The CDR3 runs to 16 residues. Germline V lookup: CDR1 PRHDT, CDR2 FYEKMQ (reference sequence). The sequenced CDR3 bases are TGTGCCAGCAGCTTACGTAGAGTCCCTTCCTACAATGAG. Its translation is CASSLRRVPSYNE. From start to end, the CDR3 is CASSLRRVPSYNEQFF.

In the case of this clone: From the germline J gene comes the end of the CDR3, since the read stops 3 residues before it. The chain carries TRBV19 and TRBJ2-5, with D possibly being TRBD1 (6 bases). The CDR3 consists of 13 residues. Germline V gene data show CDR1 as LNHDA and CDR2 as SQIVND (reference sequence). V lost 4 bases, J lost 4 bases, and 10 bases lay in between. CDR3 bases read: TGTGCCAGTAGTAACAGGGCTCGAGAGACC. It specifies CASSNRARET. The entire CDR3 sequence reads CASSNRARETQYF.

A note on this clone: The read finishes 3 residues shy of the CDR3 end, and the germline J gene is used to complete it. The J gene is TRBJ2-4, the V gene TRBV19, with D perhaps TRBD2 (5 bases). Germline V gene data show CDR1 as LNHDA and CDR2 as SQIVND (reference sequence). The CDR3 is made up of 12 amino acids. The CDR3: CASSRTVYGQYF. The sequenced CDR3 bases are TGTGCCAGTAGTCGGACTGTATATGGT. The variable domain in full, completed from reference TRBV19 and TRBJ2-4, reads DGGITQSPKYLFRKEGQNVTLSCEQNLNHDAMYWYRQDPGQGLRLIYYSQIVNDFQKGDIAEGYSVSREKKESFPLTVTSAQKNPTAFYLCASSRTVYGQYFGAGTRLSVL.

Of note for this clone: Read data end 3 residues before the CDR3 end; the end is taken from the germline J gene. The rearrangement uses TRBV7-2 and TRBJ1-2, with 10 bases identical to TRBD1. Per the germline V gene, CDR1 is SGHTA and CDR2 is FQGNSA. The junction had 9 bases not matched to a gene; V was cut back by 4 bases and J by 7 bases. The CDR3 loop spans 15 amino acids. The CDR3 bases that were read are TGTGCCAGCAGCTCCCCGGGACAGGGGCTTGCTGGC. Protein product: CASSSPGQGLAG. Given in full, the CDR3 is CASSSPGQGLAGYTF. Variable domain in full (rest from reference TRBV7-2 and TRBJ1-2): GAGVSQSPSNKVTEKGKDVELRCDPISGHTALYWYRQSLGQGLEFLIYFQGNSAPDKSGLPSDRFSAERTGGSVSTLTIQRTQQEDSAVYLCASSSPGQGLAGYTFGSGTRLTVV.

The DNA read from the CDR3 is TGTGCCAGCAGCTCTAGCAACCCGCCCTACGAG. Its translation: CASSSSNPPYE. The full CDR3 is CASSSSNPPYEQYF. V gene TRBV7-9 combines with J gene TRBJ2-7, with D possibly being TRBD2 (5 bases). The CDR3 extends 3 residues past the end of the read, so its final part is completed from the germline J gene. The CDR3 consists of 14 residues. Trimming cost V 4 bases and J 2 bases, with 12 bases left between them. The germline V gene has CDR1 SEHNR and CDR2 FQNEAQ (reference sequence).

The part of the CDR3 DNA that was read is TGTGCCAGCAGCACGGGACTAGCGGGAGGCCCGTTCACAGATACG. Protein product: CASSTGLAGGPFTDT. The full-length CDR3 reads as CASSTGLAGGPFTDTQYF. This chain uses TRBV7-3 with TRBJ2-3; 15 nucleotides align to TRBD2. The read ends 3 residues early relative to the CDR3; the germline J gene fills the gap. In germline, CDR1 is SGHTA, CDR2 FQGTGA. This CDR3 has 18 residues. V was pared by 5 bases and J by 2 bases, with 8 bases of the junction left unmatched.

In the case of this clone: The read gets to within 3 residues of the CDR3 end, and the germline J gene fills in the rest. The chain couples TRBV19 to TRBJ2-3, with 7 bases matching TRBD2. The CDR3 spans 16 residues. The V gene's germline CDR1 is LNHDA and CDR2 SQIVND (reference sequence). CDR3 loop: CASSIIPLAGVETQYF. Incomplete CDR3 DNA: TGTGCCAGTAGTATCATACCGCTGGCGGGGGTGGAGACG.

On this clone: The read ends 3 residues early relative to the CDR3; the germline J gene fills the gap. J is TRBJ1-6 and V is TRBV16; D gene uncertain. CDR1 and CDR2 from the germline V gene are KGHSY and FQNENV. The ends were cut back, 7 bases at V and 9 bases at J, with 13 bases in the middle. The CDR3 covers 13 residues. The CDR3 loop is CASIKAGISPLHF. CDR3 DNA, as far as it was read: TGTGCCAGCATTAAAGCGGGAATTTCACCC.

For this clone: With the read ending 3 residues before the CDR3 end, the germline J gene is used to fill in that end. The gene calls are TRBV2 and TRBJ2-5; D might be TRBD1 (5 bases). The CDR3 has 14 residues. CDR1 and CDR2 (germline): SNHLY, FYNNEI. The CDR3 sequence is CASSLGQATDTQYF. The CDR3 bases that were read are TGTGCCAGCAGCCTAGGACAAGCCACAGATACC.

Remarks on this clone: The CDR3 end falls 3 residues outside the read, so it is completed with the germline J gene. This sequence joins TRBV7-9 and TRBJ1-5; no firm D call. This CDR3 is 12 amino acids long. Trimming pared 4 bases from V and 7 bases from J, leaving 8 bases between. Germline V gene lookup returns CDR1 SEHNR and CDR2 FQNEAQ (reference sequence). CDR3 region: CASSSPLQPQHF. CDR3 DNA, as far as it was read: TGTGCCAGCAGCTCTCCTTTGCAGCCC.

Remarks on this clone: The read finishes 3 residues shy of the CDR3 end, and the germline J gene is used to complete it. This chain joins TRBV30 and TRBJ2-4, with 7 positions matching TRBD1. Per germline, CDR1 GTSNPN and CDR2 SVGIG (reference sequence). The CDR3 extends over 17 amino acids. CDR3 residues: CAWSVPSPGTAQETQYF. The covered CDR3 bases are TGTGCCTGGAGTGTCCCTTCCCCCGGGACAGCGCAAGAGACT.

For this clone: Sequence at one end of the junction differs from germline and may be a read error. The read ends 3 residues shy of where the CDR3 ends; the end is completed using the germline J gene. Other nucleotide sequences in the sample specify the same CDR3. This chain uses TRBV7-8 with TRBJ1-3; maybe TRBD1 (5 bases). Germline values: CDR1 SGHVS, CDR2 FQNEAQ. The CDR3 sequence is 17 residues long. The sequenced part of the CDR3 DNA is TGTGCCAGCAGCTTAGGGTGGACACTCTATGGAGGAAACACA. Its translation: CASSLGWTLYGGNT. The complete CDR3 protein is CASSLGWTLYGGNTIYF.

CDR3 in amino acids: CASSRLAGVRTPQETQYF. Incomplete CDR3 DNA: TGTGCCAGCAGCCGACTAGCGGGAGTCAGGACCCCCCAAGAGACC. The chain recombines TRBV7-7 with TRBJ2-5, with 12 bases matching TRBD2. The read comes to an end 3 residues before the CDR3 does, leaving the germline J gene to fill in the end. V shed 5 bases and J 1 base; nucleotides not matched to a gene: 11. The germline gives CDR1 SSHAT, CDR2 FNYEAQ (reference sequence). The CDR3 is made up of 18 amino acids.

This CDR3 reads CASSPRGGVRTEAFF. Incomplete CDR3 DNA: TGTGCCAGCTCACCGCGGGGAGGGGTACGGACTGAA. The rearrangement links TRBV18 to TRBJ1-1; TRBD1 might be the D (5 bases). The CDR3 end falls 3 residues outside the read, so it is completed with the germline J gene. The CDR3 length is 15 residues. The V end lost 3 bases, the J end lost 5 bases, and 16 bases lay between the germline ends. Germline CDR1 and CDR2: KGHSH and LQKENI.